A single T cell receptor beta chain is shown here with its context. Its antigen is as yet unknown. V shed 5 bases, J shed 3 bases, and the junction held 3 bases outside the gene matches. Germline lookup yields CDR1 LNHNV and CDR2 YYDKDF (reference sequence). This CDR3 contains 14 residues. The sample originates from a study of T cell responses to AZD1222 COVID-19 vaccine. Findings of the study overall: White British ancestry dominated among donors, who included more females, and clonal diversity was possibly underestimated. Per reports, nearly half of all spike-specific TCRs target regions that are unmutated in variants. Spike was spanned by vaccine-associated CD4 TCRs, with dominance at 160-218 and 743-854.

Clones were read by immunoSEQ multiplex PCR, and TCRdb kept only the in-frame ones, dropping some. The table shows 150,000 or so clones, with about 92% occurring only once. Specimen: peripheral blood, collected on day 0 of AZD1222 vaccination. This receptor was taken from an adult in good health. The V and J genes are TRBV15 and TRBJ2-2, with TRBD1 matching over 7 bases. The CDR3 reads CATSFTGDTGELFF. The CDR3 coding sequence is TGTGCCACCAGCTTCACAGGGGACACCGGGGAGCTGTTTTTT.